The rows below give T cell receptor beta chains drawn from one sample of a study of T-cell memory formation after mild COVID-19. TCRdb reprocessed the 5' RACE reads with MiXCR, giving one entry per CDR3 protein. The sample carries about 560,000 distinct CDR3 sequences, about 20% recorded once. The sequencing sample was made of PBMCs or a T cell subset sorted from them (not recorded which). The receptors were sampled from an adult woman who had mild COVID-19 (a few samples of this study predate the infection). Cell type and time point are not known. CDR3s include the opening cysteine and the closing phenylalanine or tryptophan. The D gene is left open where the match is weak. Clone size appears in some rows only: once, few, many, or a class for an expanded clone.

D	V	size	J	DNA	CDR3
NA	TRBV9	NA	TRBJ2-6	TGTGCCAGCAGCGTTAACCGGGACGTAGGCTCTGGGGCCAACGTCCTGACTTTC	CASSVNRDVGSGANVLTF
NA	TRBV20-1	NA	TRBJ2-7	TGCAGTGCTCCCACACACGGGGGGCCTTACTACGAGCAGTACTTC	CSAPTHGGPYYEQYF
NA	TRBV5-1	NA	TRBJ2-7	TGCGCCAGCAGCTTTACCGGCTACTCCTACGAGCAGTACTTC	CASSFTGYSYEQYF
TRBD1	TRBV6-2/TRBV6-3	few	TRBJ2-7	TGTGCCAGCAGTTACTCTGGGACAGGGGGCTGGGAGCAGTACTTC	CASSYSGTGGWEQYF
TRBD1	TRBV20-1	few	TRBJ2-2	TGCAGTGCTAGAATCGGCGGGACAGGGAACGGGGAGCTGTTTTTT	CSARIGGTGNGELFF
TRBD1	TRBV20-1	NA	TRBJ2-1	TGCAGTGCTAGAGGAGACAGGGTCCGCTACAATGAGCAGTTCTTC	CSARGDRVRYNEQFF
NA	TRBV20-1	NA	TRBJ2-3	TGCAGTGCTAGAGATCTGGTGGGACCCACAGATACGCAGTATTTT	CSARDLVGPTDTQYF
NA	TRBV7-8	once	TRBJ1-2	TGTGCCAGCAGCTTAGTAGTCAGGGGTCCCTATGGCTACACCTTC	CASSLVVRGPYGYTF
NA	TRBV6-2/TRBV6-3	NA	TRBJ2-7	TGTGCCAGCAGGACCGACCTCACCAACGAGCAGTACTTC	CASRTDLTNEQYF
NA	TRBV6-6	few	TRBJ1-2	TGTGCCGGGACCGGGGGGAACTATGGCTACACCTTC	CAGTGGNYGYTF
NA	TRBV2	few	TRBJ2-3	TGTGCCAGCAGAGGAGCGGCGAGCACAGATACGCAGTATTTT	CASRGAASTDTQYF
NA	TRBV3-1	NA	TRBJ2-3	TGTGCCAGCAGCCAGCGGGGGCAAGATACGCAGTATTTT	CASSQRGQDTQYF
NA	TRBV7-3	few	TRBJ2-2	TGTGCCAGCAGCGGCGGGACAGCACTCACCGGGGAGCTGTTTTTT	CASSGGTALTGELFF
NA	TRBV30	NA	TRBJ2-2	TGTGCCTGGAGTCTTCCAGGACACGGAAGTAACACCGGGGAGCTGTTTTTT	CAWSLPGHGSNTGELFF
TRBD1	TRBV20-1	NA	TRBJ1-5	TGCAGTGCTAGGTCCAGACAGGGACGGAGTCAGCCCCAGCATTTT	CSARSRQGRSQPQHF
NA	TRBV4-1	NA	TRBJ2-7	TGCGCCAGCAGCCAAGATCAAAAAGGAGGGTTCTACGAGCAGTACTTC	CASSQDQKGGFYEQYF
TRBD2	TRBV24-1	NA	TRBJ2-1	TGTGCCACCACCGGTCCGGGACTAGCGGAGGGAAATGAGCAGTTCTTC	CATTGPGLAEGNEQFF
NA	TRBV3-1	few	TRBJ1-1	TGTGCCAGCAGCCAAGAAGGTTACGCAGCTTTCTTT	CASSQEGYAAFF
NA	TRBV2	NA	TRBJ2-3	TGTGCCAGCAGTGGACAAGTGGCGCAGTATTTT	CASSGQVAQYF
NA	TRBV3-1	many	TRBJ2-7	TGTGCCAGCAGCCCGCGGGACTCGCTGGGGCAGTACTTC	CASSPRDSLGQYF
NA	TRBV7-2	NA	TRBJ1-2	TGTGCCAGCAGCAAATCAGGGTTTGGCTACACCTTC	CASSKSGFGYTF
TRBD2	TRBV5-1	few	TRBJ2-1	TGCGCCAGCAGAAGCAGCGGGGATTCCTACAATGAGCAGTTCTTC	CASRSSGDSYNEQFF
NA	TRBV20-1	NA	TRBJ2-3	TGCAGTGCTAGAGATCGGGATAGAAGAGATACGCAGTATTTT	CSARDRDRRDTQYF
NA	TRBV20-1	NA	TRBJ2-1	TGCAGTGCTAGATTAGTCTATGAGCAGTTCTTC	CSARLVYEQFF
NA	TRBV5-4	few	TRBJ2-7	TGTGCCAGCAGCTTGAGGTTATCGCGAGCGGGTGAGCAGTACTTC	CASSLRLSRAGEQYF
NA	TRBV9	NA	TRBJ2-5	TGTGCCAGCAGCGTCACCCCGGGACAAGAGACCCAGTACTTC	CASSVTPGQETQYF
NA	TRBV7-2	few	TRBJ1-4	TGTGCCAGCAGCCCTAGCGGGACATACGAAAAACTGTTTTTT	CASSPSGTYEKLFF
NA	TRBV4-3	few	TRBJ2-7	TGCGCCAGCAGCCAAGATACAAAGAATTACGAGCAGTACTTC	CASSQDTKNYEQYF
TRBD1	TRBV11-2	NA	TRBJ2-5	TGTGCCAGCCAAGGGGGCTGGGAGACCCAGTACTTC	CASQGGWETQYF
NA	TRBV3-1	NA	TRBJ1-2	TGTGCCAGCAGCCAAGAAATGGGGAGGGCCAACTATGGCTACACCTTC	CASSQEMGRANYGYTF
NA	TRBV4-1	NA	TRBJ2-7	TGCGCCAGCAGCCAAGAGGGGCCCGATGGAAGGGAGCAGTACTTC	CASSQEGPDGREQYF
NA	TRBV24-1	NA	TRBJ2-3	TGTGCCACCAGTGATTTGTCCGGGGGGCGCAGCACAGATACGCAGTATTTT	CATSDLSGGRSTDTQYF
NA	TRBV10-3	few	TRBJ2-3	TGTGCCATCAGTGAGTCGGGTTCGGGGAATACGCAGTATTTT	CAISESGSGNTQYF
TRBD1	TRBV7-3	NA	TRBJ2-1	TGTGCCAGCAGCTTCGACAGGGGGACCTACAATGAGCAGTTCTTC	CASSFDRGTYNEQFF
NA	TRBV4-1	NA	TRBJ1-2	TGCGCCAGCAGCCAAAAACCGACAGGCGATGGCTACACCTTC	CASSQKPTGDGYTF
NA	TRBV7-9	few	TRBJ2-7	TGTGCCAGCAGCTTATATACGGGGGTTTGGACCGGCAGCTACGAGCAGTACTTC	CASSLYTGVWTGSYEQYF
NA	TRBV7-9	NA	TRBJ1-4	TGTGCCAGCAGCCCAGCGGGTGGGAGACTGTTTTTT	CASSPAGGRLFF
NA	TRBV7-7	NA	TRBJ2-2	TGTGCCAGCAGCTTGGAGGGTCCCGGGGAGCTGTTTTTT	CASSLEGPGELFF
NA	TRBV5-6	NA	TRBJ1-1	TGTGCCAGCAGCTTGTATGGGGCTGAAGCTTTCTTT	CASSLYGAEAFF
NA	TRBV7-8	few	TRBJ2-3	TGTGCCAGCAGCTTAGACAGAATTACGCAGTATTTT	CASSLDRITQYF
TRBD1	TRBV27	NA	TRBJ2-5	TGTGCCAGCAGGGGACAGGCGCAAGAGACCCAGTACTTC	CASRGQAQETQYF
TRBD1	TRBV7-2	NA	TRBJ1-2	TGTGCCAGCAGCCCCGGAGCCACAGGGGCCACCTTGGATGGCTACACCTTC	CASSPGATGATLDGYTF